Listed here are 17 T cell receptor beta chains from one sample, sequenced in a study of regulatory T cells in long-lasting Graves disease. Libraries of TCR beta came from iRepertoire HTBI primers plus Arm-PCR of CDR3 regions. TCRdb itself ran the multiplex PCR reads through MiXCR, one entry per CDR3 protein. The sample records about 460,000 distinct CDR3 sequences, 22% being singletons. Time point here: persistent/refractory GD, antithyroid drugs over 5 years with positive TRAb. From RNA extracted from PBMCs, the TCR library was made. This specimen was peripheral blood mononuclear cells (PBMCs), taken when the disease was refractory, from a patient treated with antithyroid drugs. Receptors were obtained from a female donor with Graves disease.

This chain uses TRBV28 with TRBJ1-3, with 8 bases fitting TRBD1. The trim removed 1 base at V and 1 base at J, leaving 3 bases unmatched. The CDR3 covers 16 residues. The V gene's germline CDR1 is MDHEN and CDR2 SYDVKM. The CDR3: CASSLSDRGSGNTIYF. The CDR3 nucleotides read TGTGCCAGCAGTTTATCCGACAGGGGATCTGGAAACACCATATATTTT.

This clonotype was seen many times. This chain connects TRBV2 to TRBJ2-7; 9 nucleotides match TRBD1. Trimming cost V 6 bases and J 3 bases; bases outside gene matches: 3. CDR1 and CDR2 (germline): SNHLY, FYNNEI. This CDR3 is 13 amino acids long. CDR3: CASRQTGGYEQYF. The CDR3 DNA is TGTGCCAGCAGGCAGACAGGGGGCTACGAGCAGTACTTC.

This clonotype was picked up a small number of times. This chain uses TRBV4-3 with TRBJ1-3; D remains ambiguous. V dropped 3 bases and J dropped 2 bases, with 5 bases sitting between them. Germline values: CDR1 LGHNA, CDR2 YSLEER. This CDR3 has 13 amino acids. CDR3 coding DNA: TGCGCCAGCAGCCAGGCACCTGGAAACACCATATATTTT. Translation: CASSQAPGNTIYF.

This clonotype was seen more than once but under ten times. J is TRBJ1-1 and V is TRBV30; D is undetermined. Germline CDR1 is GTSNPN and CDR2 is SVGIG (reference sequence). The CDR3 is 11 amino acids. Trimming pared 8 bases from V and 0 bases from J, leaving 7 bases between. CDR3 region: CALTVNTEAFF. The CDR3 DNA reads TGTGCCCTAACAGTGAACACTGAAGCTTTCTTT.

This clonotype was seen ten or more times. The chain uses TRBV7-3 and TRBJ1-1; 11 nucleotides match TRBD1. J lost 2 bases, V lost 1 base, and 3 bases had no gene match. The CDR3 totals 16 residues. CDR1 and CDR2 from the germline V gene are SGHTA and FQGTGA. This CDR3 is CASSLMDRGLNTEAFF. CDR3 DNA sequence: TGTGCCAGCAGCTTAATGGACAGGGGGCTAAACACTGAAGCTTTCTTT.

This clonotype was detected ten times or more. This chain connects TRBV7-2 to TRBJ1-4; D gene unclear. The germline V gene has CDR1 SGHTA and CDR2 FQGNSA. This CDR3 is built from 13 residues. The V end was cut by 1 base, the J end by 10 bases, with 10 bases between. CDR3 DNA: TGTGCCAGCAGCTTAGGTGGGGTCGGAAAACTGTTTTTT. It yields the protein CASSLGGVGKLFF.

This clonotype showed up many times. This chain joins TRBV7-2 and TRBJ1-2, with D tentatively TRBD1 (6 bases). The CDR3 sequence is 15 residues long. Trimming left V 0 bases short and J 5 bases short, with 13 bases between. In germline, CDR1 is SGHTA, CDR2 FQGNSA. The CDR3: CASSLAGGIRYGYTF. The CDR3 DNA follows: TGTGCCAGCAGCTTAGCAGGGGGAATTCGGTATGGCTACACCTTC.

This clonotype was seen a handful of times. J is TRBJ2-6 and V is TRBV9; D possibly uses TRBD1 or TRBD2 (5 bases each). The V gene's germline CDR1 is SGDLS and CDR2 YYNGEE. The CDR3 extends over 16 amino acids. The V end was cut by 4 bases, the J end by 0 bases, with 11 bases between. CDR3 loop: CASSLGTFSGANVLTF. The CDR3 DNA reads TGTGCCAGCAGCCTAGGGACGTTCTCTGGGGCCAACGTCCTGACTTTC.

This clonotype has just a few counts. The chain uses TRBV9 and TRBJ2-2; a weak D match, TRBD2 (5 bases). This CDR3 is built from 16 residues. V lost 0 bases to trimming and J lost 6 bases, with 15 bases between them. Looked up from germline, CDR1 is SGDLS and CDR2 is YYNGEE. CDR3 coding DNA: TGTGCCAGCAGCGTAGCTATGGCTAGCAACGCCGGGGAGCTGTTTTTT. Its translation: CASSVAMASNAGELFF.

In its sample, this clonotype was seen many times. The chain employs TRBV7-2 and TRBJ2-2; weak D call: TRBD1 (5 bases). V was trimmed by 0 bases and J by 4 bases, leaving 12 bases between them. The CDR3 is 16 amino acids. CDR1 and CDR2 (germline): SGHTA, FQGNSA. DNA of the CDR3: TGTGCCAGCAGCTTAGCGGCAGGGTTGGGCACCGGGGAGCTGTTTTTT. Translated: CASSLAAGLGTGELFF. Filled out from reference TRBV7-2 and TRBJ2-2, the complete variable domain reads GAGVSQSPSNKVTEKGKDVELRCDPISGHTALYWYRQSLGQGLEFLIYFQGNSAPDKSGLPSDRFSAERTGGSVSTLTIQRTQQEDSAVYLCASSLAAGLGTGELFFGEGSRLTVL.

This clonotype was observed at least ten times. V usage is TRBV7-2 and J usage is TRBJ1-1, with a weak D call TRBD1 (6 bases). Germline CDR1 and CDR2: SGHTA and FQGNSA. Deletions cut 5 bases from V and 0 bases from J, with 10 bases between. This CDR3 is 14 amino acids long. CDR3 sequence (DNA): TGTGCCAGCAGCCTGGGACAAGTGAACACTGAAGCTTTCTTT. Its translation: CASSLGQVNTEAFF.

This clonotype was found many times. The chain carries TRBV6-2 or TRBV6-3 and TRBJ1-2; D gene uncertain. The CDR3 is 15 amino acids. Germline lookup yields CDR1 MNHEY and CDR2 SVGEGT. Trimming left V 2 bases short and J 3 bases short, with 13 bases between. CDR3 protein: CASSYALMGDYGYTF. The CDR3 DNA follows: TGTGCCAGCAGTTACGCCTTGATGGGAGACTATGGCTACACCTTC.

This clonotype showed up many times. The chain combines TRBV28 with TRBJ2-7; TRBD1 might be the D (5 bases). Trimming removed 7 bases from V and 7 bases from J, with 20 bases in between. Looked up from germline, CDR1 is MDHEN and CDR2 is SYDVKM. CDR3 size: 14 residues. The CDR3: CASTFWQGGQEQYF. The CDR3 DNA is TGTGCCAGCACCTTCTGGCAGGGTGGTCAGGAGCAGTACTTC.

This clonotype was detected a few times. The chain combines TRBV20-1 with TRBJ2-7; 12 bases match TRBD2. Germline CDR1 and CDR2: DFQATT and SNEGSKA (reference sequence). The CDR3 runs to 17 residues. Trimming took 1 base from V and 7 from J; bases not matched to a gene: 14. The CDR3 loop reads CSARVWPTSGGPGEQYF. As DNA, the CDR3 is TGCAGTGCTAGAGTTTGGCCCACTAGCGGGGGGCCGGGTGAGCAGTACTTC.

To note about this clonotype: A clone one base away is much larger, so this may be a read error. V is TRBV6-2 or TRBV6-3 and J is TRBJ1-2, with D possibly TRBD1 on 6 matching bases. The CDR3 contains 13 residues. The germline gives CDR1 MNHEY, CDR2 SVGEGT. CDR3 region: CAGSYTGLVGYTF. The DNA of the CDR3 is TGTGCCGGCAGTTACACAGGGCTTGTTGGCTACACCTTC.

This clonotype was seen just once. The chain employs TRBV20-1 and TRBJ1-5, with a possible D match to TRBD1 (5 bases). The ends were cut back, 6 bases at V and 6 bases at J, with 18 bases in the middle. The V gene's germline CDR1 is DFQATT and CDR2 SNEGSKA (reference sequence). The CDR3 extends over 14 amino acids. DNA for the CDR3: TGCAGTGCGCTGCGGGACGCCCAGGGTCAGCCCCAGCATTTT. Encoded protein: CSALRDAQGQPQHF.

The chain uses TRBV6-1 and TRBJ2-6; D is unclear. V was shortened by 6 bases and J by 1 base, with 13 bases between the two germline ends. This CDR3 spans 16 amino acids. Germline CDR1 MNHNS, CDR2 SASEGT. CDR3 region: CASRVGIGSGANVLTF. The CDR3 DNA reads TGTGCCAGCAGGGTAGGGATAGGGTCTGGGGCCAACGTCCTGACTTTC.